This T cell receptor beta chain was sequenced in a study of T cell responses to AZD1222 COVID-19 vaccine. As to this clone: The antigen is not known.

Points from the study as a whole: Within unmutated variant regions lay the reported targets of nearly half of spike-specific TCRs. Across the whole spike, CD4 TCRs peaked at regions 160-218 and 743-854. Seropositive status at baseline applied to only five or six AZD1222 recipients.

The repertoire was sequenced with immunoSEQ multiplex PCR; TCRdb's copy has only in-frame clones and lacks some. Of some 160,000 clones listed, roughly 90% were seen once; the top ten hold approximately 4%. Germline-derived CDR1 and CDR2 are MNHEY and SVGEGT. The V end was cut by 8 bases, the J end by 6 bases, with 18 bases between. CDR3 length: 14 amino acids. The rearrangement joins TRBV6-2 or TRBV6-3 to TRBJ2-3; D is possibly TRBD1 (6 bases). This receptor was identified in an adult in good health. The specimen was peripheral blood, collected on day 0 of AZD1222 vaccination. This chain's CDR3 is CASCLQGFHDTQYF. The CDR3 nucleotides are TGTGCCAGCTGCCTACAGGGATTTCATGATACGCAGTATTTT.